The subject of this entry is one T cell receptor (beta chain). What it binds is unknown. This CDR3 is 16 amino acids long. Losses at the gene ends were 4 bases for V and 0 bases for J; bases not matched to a gene: 3. Germline CDR1 SGHNT, CDR2 YENEEA. Every donor was a healthy person donating bone marrow. The source of the sample is a study of cytomegalovirus exposure and HLA in healthy donors. In the study overall: HLA-typed donors were the source of about 85 million unique TCRs, which an early data release held.

Primers included in the PCR were 60 Vbeta and 13 Jbeta primers. TCRdb keeps only in-frame clones here, not all; method: immunoSEQ multiplex PCR. This table has roughly 200,000 clones, around 80% appearing once. Study-wide findings and caveats: Whilst most TCR sequences proved rare, a subset of public TCRs occurred across many donors. The authors enumerated some 160 TCR beta chains as linked to cytomegalovirus.

The material sequenced was PBMCs. This chain links TRBV11-3 with TRBJ2-2, with TRBD1 matching 9 bases. The clonotype comes from a woman aged 25 to 45 in good health and CMV-seropositive. CDR3 nucleotides: TGTGCCAGCAGCTCTTGGACAGGGGCGAACACCGGGGAGCTGTTTTTT. The encoded protein is CASSSWTGANTGELFF.